The source of this T cell receptor beta chain is a study of control samples from healthy donors and cancer patients. Some clones are missing from TCRdb's copy, which holds only in-frame ones; the method was immunoSEQ multiplex PCR. The repertoire includes over 65,000 clones, 94% of them detected once, and roughly 6.2% sits in the top ten. Germline CDR1 SGHTA, CDR2 FQGNSA. The CDR3 consists of 14 residues. The germline V and J ends were trimmed by 8 bases and 2 bases, with 16 bases remaining between them. The source of this sequence is a woman aged 40 to 50 in good health. V usage is TRBV7-2 and J usage is TRBJ2-7; D possibly matches TRBD1 or TRBD2 (5 bases each). Sequencing was done on a sample of blood. The CDR3, as DNA: TGTGCCAGCGTATTCCGGGACGGAGCCTACGAGCAGTACTTC. Translated, it gives CASVFRDGAYEQYF.